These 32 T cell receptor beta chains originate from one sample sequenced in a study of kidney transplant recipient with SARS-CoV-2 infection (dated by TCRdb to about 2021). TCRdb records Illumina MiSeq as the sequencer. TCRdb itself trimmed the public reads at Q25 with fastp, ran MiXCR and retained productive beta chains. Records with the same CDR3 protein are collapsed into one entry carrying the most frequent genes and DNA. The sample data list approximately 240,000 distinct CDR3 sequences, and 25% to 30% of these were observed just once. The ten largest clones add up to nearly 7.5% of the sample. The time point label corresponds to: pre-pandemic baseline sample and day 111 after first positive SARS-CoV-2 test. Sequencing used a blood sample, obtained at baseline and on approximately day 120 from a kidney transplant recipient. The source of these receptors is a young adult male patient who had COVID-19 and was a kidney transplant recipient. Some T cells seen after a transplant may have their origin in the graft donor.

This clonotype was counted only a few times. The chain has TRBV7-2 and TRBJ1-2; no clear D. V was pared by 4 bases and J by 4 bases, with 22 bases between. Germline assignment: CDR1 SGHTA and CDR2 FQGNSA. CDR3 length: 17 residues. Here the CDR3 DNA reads TGTGCCAGCAGCTCTTGGGTCAGAGACGGAAAGACCTATGGCTACACCTTC. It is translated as CASSSWVRDGKTYGYTF. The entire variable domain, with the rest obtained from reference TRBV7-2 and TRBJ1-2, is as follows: GAGVSQSPSNKVTEKGKDVELRCDPISGHTALYWYRQSLGQGLEFLIYFQGNSAPDKSGLPSDRFSAERTGGSVSTLTIQRTQQEDSAVYLCASSSWVRDGKTYGYTFGSGTRLTVV.

Written as DNA, the CDR3 is TGTGCCAGCAGGGGCGGGGGGGCCCCGGCCAATGAGCAGTTCTTC. Translating it yields CASRGGGAPANEQFF. The V gene is TRBV2, the J gene TRBJ2-1, with 9 bases identical to TRBD2. This CDR3 has 15 residues. The V segment lost 6 bases and the J segment 6 bases; nucleotides outside the gene matches: 9. Germline V gene sequence: CDR1 SNHLY, CDR2 FYNNEI.

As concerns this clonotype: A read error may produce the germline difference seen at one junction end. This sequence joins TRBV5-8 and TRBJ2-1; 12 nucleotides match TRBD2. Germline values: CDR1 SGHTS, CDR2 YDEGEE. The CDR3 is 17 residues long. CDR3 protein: CANSLIVTSGGSNEQFF. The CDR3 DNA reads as TGTGCCAACAGCTTAATAGTAACTAGCGGGGGGTCTAATGAGCAGTTCTTC.

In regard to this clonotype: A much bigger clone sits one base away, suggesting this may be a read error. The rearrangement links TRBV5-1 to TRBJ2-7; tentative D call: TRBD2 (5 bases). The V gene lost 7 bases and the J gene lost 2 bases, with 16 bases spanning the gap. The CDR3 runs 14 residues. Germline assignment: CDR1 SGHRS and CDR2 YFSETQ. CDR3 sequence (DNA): TGCGCCAGCGCTAAACTAGAAAGCCCCTACGAGCAGTACTTC. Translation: CASAKLESPYEQYF.

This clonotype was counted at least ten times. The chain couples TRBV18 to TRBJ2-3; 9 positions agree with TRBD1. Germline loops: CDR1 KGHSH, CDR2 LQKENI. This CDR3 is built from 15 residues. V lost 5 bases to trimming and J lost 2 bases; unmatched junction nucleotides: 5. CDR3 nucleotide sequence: TGTGCCAGCTCAAGGGACAGGGTCCCCACAGATACGCAGTATTTT. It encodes CASSRDRVPTDTQYF.

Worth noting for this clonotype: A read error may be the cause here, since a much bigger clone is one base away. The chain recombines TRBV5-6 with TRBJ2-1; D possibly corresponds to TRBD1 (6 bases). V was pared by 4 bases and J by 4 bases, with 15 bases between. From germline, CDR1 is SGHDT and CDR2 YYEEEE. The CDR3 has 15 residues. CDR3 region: CASSHTGSGYNEQFF. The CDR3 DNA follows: TGTGCCAGCAGCCACACAGGGTCTGGATACAATGAGCAGTTCTTC.

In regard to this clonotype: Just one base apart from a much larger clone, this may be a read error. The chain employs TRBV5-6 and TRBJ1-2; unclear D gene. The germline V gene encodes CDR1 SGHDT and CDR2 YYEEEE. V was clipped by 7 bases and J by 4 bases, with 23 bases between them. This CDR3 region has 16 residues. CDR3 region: CASLRPNSRKTYGYTF. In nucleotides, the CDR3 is TGTGCCAGCTTGCGACCCAATAGTCGAAAGACCTATGGCTACACCTTC.

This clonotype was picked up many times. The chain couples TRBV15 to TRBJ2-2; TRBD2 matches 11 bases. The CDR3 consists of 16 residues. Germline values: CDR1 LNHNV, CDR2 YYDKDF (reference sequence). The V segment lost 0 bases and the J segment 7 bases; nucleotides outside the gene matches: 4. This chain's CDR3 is CATSRDATSGIGELFF. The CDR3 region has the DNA TGTGCCACCAGCAGAGATGCGACTAGCGGGATCGGGGAGCTGTTTTTT.

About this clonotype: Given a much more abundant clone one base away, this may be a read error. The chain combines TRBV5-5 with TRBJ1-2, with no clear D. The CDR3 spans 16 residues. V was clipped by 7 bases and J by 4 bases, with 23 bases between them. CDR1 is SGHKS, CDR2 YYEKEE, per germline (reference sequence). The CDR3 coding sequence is TGTGCCAGCCACTATCCTGTCTCGCGAAAGACCTATGGCTACACCTTC. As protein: CASHYPVSRKTYGYTF. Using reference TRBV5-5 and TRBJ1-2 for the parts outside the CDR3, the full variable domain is DAGVTQSPTHLIKTRGQQVTLRCSPISGHKSVSWYQQVLGQGPQFIFQYYEKEERGRGNFPDRFSARQFPNYSSELNVNALLLGDSALYLCASHYPVSRKTYGYTFGSGTRLTVV.

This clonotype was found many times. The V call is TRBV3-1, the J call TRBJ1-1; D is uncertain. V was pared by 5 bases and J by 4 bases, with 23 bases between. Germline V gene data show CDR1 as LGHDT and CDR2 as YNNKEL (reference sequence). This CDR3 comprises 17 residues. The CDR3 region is CASSMLSPISIRTEAFF. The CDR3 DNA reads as TGTGCCAGCAGCATGTTGAGTCCCATTTCAATTCGCACTGAAGCTTTCTTT.

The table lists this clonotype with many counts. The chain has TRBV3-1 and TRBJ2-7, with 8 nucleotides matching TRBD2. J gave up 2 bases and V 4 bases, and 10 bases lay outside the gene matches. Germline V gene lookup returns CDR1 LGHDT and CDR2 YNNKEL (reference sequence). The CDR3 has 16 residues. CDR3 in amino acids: CASSPYLAGGTYEQYF. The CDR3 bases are TGTGCCAGCAGCCCTTATCTAGCGGGCGGAACCTACGAGCAGTACTTC.

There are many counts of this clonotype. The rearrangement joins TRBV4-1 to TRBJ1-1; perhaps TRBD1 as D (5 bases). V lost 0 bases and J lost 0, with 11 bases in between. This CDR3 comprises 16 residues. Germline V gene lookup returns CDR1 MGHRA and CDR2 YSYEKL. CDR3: CASSQDRGIMNTEAFF. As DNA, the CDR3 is TGCGCCAGCAGCCAAGATCGGGGGATAATGAACACTGAAGCTTTCTTT.

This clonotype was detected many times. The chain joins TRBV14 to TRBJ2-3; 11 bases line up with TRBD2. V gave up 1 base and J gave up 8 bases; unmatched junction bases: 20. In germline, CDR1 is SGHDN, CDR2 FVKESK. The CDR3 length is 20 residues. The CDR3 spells CASSQVKGLQGATSGTTQYF. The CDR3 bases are TGTGCCAGCAGCCAAGTTAAAGGACTACAGGGGGCGACTAGCGGGACTACGCAGTATTTT. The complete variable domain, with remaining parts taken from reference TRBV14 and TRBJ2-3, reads EAGVTQFPSHSVIEKGQTVTLRCDPISGHDNLYWYRRVMGKEIKFLLHFVKESKQDESGMPNNRFLAERTGGTYSTLKVQPAELEDSGVYFCASSQVKGLQGATSGTTQYFGPGTRLTVL.

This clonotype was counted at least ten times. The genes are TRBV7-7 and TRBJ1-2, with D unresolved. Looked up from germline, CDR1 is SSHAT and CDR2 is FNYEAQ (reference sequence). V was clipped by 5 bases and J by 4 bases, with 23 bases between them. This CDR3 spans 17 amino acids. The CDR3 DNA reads TGTGCCAGCAGCAGGTTAGATAAGTGCCGAAAGACCTATGGCTACACCTTC. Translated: CASSRLDKCRKTYGYTF.

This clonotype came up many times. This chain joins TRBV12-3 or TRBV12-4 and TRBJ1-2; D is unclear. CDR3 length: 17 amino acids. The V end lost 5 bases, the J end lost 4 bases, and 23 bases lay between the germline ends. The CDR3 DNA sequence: TGTGCCAGCAGTGCTCCCAACAGCTTCCGAAAGACCTATGGCTACACCTTC. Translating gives CASSAPNSFRKTYGYTF.

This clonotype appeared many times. In nucleotides, the CDR3 is TGTGCCAGCGTGATGAGACCCCCGTATGGCTACACCTTC. Translating gives CASVMRPPYGYTF. The chain carries TRBV2 and TRBJ1-2; no reliable D call. The germline V and J ends were trimmed by 8 bases and 5 bases, with 15 bases remaining between them. Germline V gene data show CDR1 as SNHLY and CDR2 as FYNNEI. This CDR3 has 13 residues.

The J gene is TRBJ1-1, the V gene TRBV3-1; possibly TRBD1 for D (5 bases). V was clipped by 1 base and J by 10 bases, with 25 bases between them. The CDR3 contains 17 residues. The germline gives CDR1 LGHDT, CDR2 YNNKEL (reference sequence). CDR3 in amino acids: CASSQASLQGIGAGAFF. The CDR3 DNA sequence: TGTGCCAGCAGCCAAGCATCCCTCCAGGGAATTGGGGCTGGAGCTTTCTTT.

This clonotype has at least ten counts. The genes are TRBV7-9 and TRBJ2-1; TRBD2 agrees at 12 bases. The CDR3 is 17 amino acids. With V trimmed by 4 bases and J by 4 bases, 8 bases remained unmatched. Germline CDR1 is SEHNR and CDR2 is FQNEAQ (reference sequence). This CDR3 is CASSSSFGTSGYNEQFF. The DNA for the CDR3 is TGTGCCAGCAGCTCTAGCTTTGGGACTAGCGGGTACAATGAGCAGTTCTTC.

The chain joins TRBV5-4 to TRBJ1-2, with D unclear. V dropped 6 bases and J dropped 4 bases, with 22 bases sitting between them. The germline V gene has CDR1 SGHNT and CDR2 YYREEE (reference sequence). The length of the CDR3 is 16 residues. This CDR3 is CASIVDVPGKTYGYTF. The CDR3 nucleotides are TGTGCCAGCATCGTTGACGTACCAGGAAAGACCTATGGCTACACCTTC.

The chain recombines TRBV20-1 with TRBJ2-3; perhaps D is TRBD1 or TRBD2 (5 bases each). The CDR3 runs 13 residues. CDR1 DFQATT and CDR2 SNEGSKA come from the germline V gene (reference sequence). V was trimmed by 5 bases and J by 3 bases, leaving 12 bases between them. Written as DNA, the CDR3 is TGCAGTGCTGGTGGGGGAGTGACAGATACGCAGTATTTT. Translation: CSAGGGVTDTQYF.

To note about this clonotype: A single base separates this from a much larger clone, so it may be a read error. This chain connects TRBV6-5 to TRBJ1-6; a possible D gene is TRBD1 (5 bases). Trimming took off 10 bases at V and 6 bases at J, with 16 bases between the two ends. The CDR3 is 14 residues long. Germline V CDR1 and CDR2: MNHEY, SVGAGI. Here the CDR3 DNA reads TGTGCCACCAGGGTGCCCCTCACTAATTCACCCCTCCACTTT. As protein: CATRVPLTNSPLHF.

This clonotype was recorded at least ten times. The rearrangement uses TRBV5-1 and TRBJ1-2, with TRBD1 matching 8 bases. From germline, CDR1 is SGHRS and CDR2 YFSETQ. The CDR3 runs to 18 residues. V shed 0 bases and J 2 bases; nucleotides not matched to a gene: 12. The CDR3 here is CASSLADRVRSNNYGYTF. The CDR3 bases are TGCGCCAGCAGCTTGGCGGACAGGGTCCGAAGCAACAACTATGGCTACACCTTC.

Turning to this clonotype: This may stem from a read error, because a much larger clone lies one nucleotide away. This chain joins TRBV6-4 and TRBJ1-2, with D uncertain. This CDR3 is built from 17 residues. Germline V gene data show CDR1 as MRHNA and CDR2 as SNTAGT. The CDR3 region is CAGSRPPSHGKTYGYTF. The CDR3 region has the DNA TGTGCCGGCAGTCGCCCGCCCTCACACGGAAAGACCTATGGCTACACCTTC.

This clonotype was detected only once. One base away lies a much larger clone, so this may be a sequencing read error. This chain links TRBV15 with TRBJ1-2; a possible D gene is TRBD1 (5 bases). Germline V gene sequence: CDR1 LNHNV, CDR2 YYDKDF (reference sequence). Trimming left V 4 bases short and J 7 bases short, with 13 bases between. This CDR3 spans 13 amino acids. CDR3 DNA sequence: TGTGCCACCAGCACAGGCAGGGCTGGTGGCTACACCTTC. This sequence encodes CATSTGRAGGYTF.

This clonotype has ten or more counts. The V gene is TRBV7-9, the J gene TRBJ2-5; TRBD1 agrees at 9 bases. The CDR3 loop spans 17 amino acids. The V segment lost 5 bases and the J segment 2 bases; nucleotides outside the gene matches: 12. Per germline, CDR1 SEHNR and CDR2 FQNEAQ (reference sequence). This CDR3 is CASSIPDRGILQETQYF. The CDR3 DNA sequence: TGTGCCAGCAGCATCCCGGACAGGGGAATATTACAAGAGACCCAGTACTTC.

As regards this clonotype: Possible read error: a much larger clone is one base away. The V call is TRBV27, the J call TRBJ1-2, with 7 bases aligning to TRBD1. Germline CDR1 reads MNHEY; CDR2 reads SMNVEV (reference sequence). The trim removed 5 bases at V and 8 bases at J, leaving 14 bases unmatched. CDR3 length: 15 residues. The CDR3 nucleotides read TGTGCCAGCAGTAGGACAGGTTCAAGGGGTCAAGGCTACACCTTC. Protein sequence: CASSRTGSRGQGYTF.

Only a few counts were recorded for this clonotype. The CDR3 sequence: CASSFFELGETQYF. The CDR3 region has the DNA TGCGCCAGCAGCTTTTTTGAGCTCGGGGAGACCCAGTACTTC. The chain links TRBV5-1 to TRBJ2-5; no clear D. Per germline, CDR1 SGHRS and CDR2 YFSETQ. The CDR3 is made up of 14 amino acids. The V end was cut by 2 bases, the J end by 5 bases, with 13 bases between.

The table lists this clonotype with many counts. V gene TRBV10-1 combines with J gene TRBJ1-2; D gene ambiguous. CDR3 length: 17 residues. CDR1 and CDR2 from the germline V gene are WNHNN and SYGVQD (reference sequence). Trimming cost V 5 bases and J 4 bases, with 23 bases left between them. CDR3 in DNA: TGCGCCAGCAGTCATGTCAGAAGATCGCGAAAGACCTATGGCTACACCTTC. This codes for CASSHVRRSRKTYGYTF.

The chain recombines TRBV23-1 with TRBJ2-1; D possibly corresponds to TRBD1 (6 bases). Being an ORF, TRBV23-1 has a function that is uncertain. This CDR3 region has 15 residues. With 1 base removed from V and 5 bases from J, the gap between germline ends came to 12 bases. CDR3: CASSQYTGMNNEQFF. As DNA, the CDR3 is TGCGCCAGCAGTCAATATACAGGGATGAACAATGAGCAGTTCTTC.

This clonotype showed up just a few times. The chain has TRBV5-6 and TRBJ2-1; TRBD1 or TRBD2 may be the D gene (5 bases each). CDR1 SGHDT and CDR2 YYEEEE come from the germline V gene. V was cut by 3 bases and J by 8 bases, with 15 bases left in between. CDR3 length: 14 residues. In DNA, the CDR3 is TGTGCCAGCAGCTGGGGGTATGGGGCAGATGAGCAGTTCTTC. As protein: CASSWGYGADEQFF.

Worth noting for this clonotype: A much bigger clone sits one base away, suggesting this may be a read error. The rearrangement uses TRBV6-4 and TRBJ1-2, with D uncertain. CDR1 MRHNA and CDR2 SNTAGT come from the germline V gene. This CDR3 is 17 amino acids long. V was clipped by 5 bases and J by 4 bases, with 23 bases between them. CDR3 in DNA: TGTGCCAGCAGTCTAGGGCCCTCACCCGGAAAGACCTATGGCTACACCTTC. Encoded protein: CASSLGPSPGKTYGYTF.

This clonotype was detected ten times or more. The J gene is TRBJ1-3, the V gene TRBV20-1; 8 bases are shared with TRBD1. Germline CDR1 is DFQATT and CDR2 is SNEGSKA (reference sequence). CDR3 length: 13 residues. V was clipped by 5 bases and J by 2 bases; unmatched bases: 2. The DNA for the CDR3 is TGCAGTGCTCTACAGGGGGCTGGAAACACCATATATTTT. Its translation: CSALQGAGNTIYF.